This TCR beta chain was documented in a study of blood T cell repertoires in COVID-19. This clone was seen only once. This table comes from immunoSEQ multiplex PCR, and its TCRdb copy is limited to in-frame clones, with some not included. The repertoire holds 70,000 to 95,000 clones, with 85% to 90% as singletons. Per the germline V gene, CDR1 is KGHSH and CDR2 is LQKENI. V lost 3 bases to trimming and J lost 0 bases, with 21 bases between them. The CDR3 is made up of 19 amino acids. V and J are TRBV18 and TRBJ2-4; tentatively, D is TRBD1 (5 bases). The clonotype comes from a human donor with active COVID-19. The donor label of this sample is uncertain. Sequenced input: peripheral blood. The DNA of the CDR3 is TGTGCCAGCTCACCGAAAGCAACACAGGCGCCCCTAGCCAAAAACATTCAGTACTTC. It translates to CASSPKATQAPLAKNIQYF. Together with reference TRBV18 and TRBJ2-4, the CDR3 gives the full variable domain: NAGVMQNPRHLVRRRGQEARLRCSPMKGHSHVYWYRQLPEEGLKFMVYLQKENIIDESGMPKERFSAEFPKEGPSILRIQQVVRGDSAAYFCASSPKATQAPLAKNIQYFGAGTRLSVL.